This T cell receptor (beta chain) came from a study of identical twins. It was template switching that added a universal primer site, and there were unique molecular identifiers on the cDNA. From the 5' RACE reads, TCRdb called clonotypes with MiXCR, one entry per CDR3 protein. The top ten hold 2.9% of the sample, which has 470,000 or so distinct CDR3 sequences, around 24% seen once. The CDR3 has 17 residues. V was clipped by 1 base and J by 0 bases, with 10 bases between them. CDR1 is LGHNA, CDR2 YSLEER, per germline. The same sample was also used in a study of T cells expressing NK-cell markers.

The sequenced sample was CD4+ T cells sorted from blood. This TCR was sampled from a young woman in good health. The chain carries TRBV4-3 and TRBJ2-6, with D unresolved. CDR3 coding DNA: TGCGCCAGCAGCCAAGGGCAACCTTTCTCTGGGGCCAACGTCCTGACTTTC. Translation: CASSQGQPFSGANVLTF.